This T cell receptor (beta chain) was sequenced during a study of blood T cell repertoires in COVID-19. Study background: The United States, Italy and Spain provided the acute and convalescent COVID-19 samples. Nucleic acid was either cDNA or gDNA, and it came from T cells, B-cell-depleted T cells, or PBMCs.

CDR3 length equals 11 residues. CDR1 is SGHDN, CDR2 FVKESK, per germline. Trimming stripped 1 base from V and 7 bases from J, with 5 bases between. Original processing methods: It was from reference gene primer amplification that nucleated cell counts were estimated. TCRdb keeps only in-frame clones here, not all; method: immunoSEQ multiplex PCR. V, J and clone size are taken as reported in that table, and D and trimming were inferred from the DNA itself. The sample contains under 350,000 clones, 85% to 90% of which appear only once. This clone came up a few times. The chain joins TRBV14 to TRBJ2-7; D is uncertain. The clonotype comes from a middle-aged man with acute or convalescent COVID-19. Sequencing used peripheral blood. The CDR3 region has the DNA TGTGCCAGCAGCCAAGTGCGGGAGCAGTACTTC. As protein: CASSQVREQYF.